This T cell receptor beta chain was retrieved from a study of shared clonotypes between healthy human individuals. Assay used: immunoSEQ multiplex PCR; TCRdb lists only in-frame clones, some missing. The sample contains about 690,000 clones, 90% of which appear only once. The J segment lost 4 bases and the V segment lost 5 bases, leaving 2 bases of the junction unmatched. This CDR3 region has 11 residues. Germline CDR1 and CDR2: GTSNPN and SVGIG (reference sequence). CD8 memory was a combination of CD45RO+ cells and CCR7-negative CD45RA+ TemRA cells. The TCR sequence derives from a man aged 18 to 35 in good health. Some clones in this sample may be carry-over from other donors' samples. The V and J genes are TRBV30 and TRBJ2-7, with 7 bases fitting TRBD1. The sequenced sample consisted of memory CD8+ T cells from PBMCs. The subset was: CD45RO+ cells pooled with CCR7-negative TemRA cells. In DNA, the CDR3 is TGTGCCTGGGACAGGGTATACGAGCAGTACTTC. Its translation: CAWDRVYEQYF.